The sequence of this T cell receptor (beta chain) was determined in a study of beta chain features in type 1 diabetes. Expressed TCRB transcripts were sequenced because the entire RNA isolate underwent reverse transcription. Method: immunoSEQ multiplex PCR; TCRdb's copy keeps in-frame clones and lacks some. The profile covers roughly 170,000 clones, with approximately 13% appearing a single time and roughly 0.56% taken by the ten largest. Only a few counts were recorded for this clone. Trimming pared 1 base from V and 3 bases from J, leaving 13 bases between. CDR1 and CDR2 from the germline V gene are GTSNPN and SVGIG (reference sequence). This CDR3 spans 15 amino acids.

The clonotype originates from a woman aged 18-29 years in good health. Material for sequencing was central memory CD4+ T cells from blood. This sequence joins TRBV30 and TRBJ1-3; tentative D call: TRBD1 (6 bases). CDR3 loop: CAWSGQALLGNTIYF. CDR3 DNA: TGTGCCTGGAGTGGACAGGCGCTTCTTGGAAACACCATATATTTT.